The rows below give T cell receptor beta chains drawn from one sample of a study of long-term antiretroviral therapy in people with HIV. Measured with immunoSEQ multiplex PCR; TCRdb has only the in-frame clones, and not every one. The repertoire holds tens of thousands of clones, with about 87% as singletons. Specimen: unsorted PBMCs, collected approximately 2.5 years after starting antiretroviral therapy. Receptors originate from a woman in her forties or fifties with HIV. CDR3s include the opening cysteine and the closing phenylalanine or tryptophan. Fields, in order: V gene, J gene, D gene, clone size, CDR3 DNA, CDR3 protein. D genes are given only for firm matches. Size is omitted from some rows. Given values are once, few, many or a class for expanded clones.

>TRBV19|TRBJ1-2|NA|NA
TGTGCCAGTAGTATGGTCGAGTCGGGGTTTAACTATGGCTACACCTTC
CASSMVESGFNYGYTF
>TRBV29-1|TRBJ2-1|TRBD2|NA
TGCAGCGTTGATCCTAGCGGCAACTACAATGAGCAGTTCTTC
CSVDPSGNYNEQFF
>TRBV28|TRBJ1-3|NA|NA
TGTGCCAGCACGGACAGCCTGTCTGGAAACACCATATATTTT
CASTDSLSGNTIYF
>TRBV6-5|TRBJ1-3|TRBD1|NA
TGTGCCAGCAGTTACTTGGGACAGGTGGAAAACACCATATATTTT
CASSYLGQVENTIYF
>TRBV7-8|TRBJ2-7|TRBD2|NA
TGTGCCAGCAGCTTCACGGGAGGGCAGTACTTC
CASSFTGGQYF
>TRBV6-5|TRBJ1-2|NA|once
TGTGCCAGCAGTTACTTTGGCGCAAATCCTAACTATGGCTACACCTTC
CASSYFGANPNYGYTF
>TRBV28|TRBJ2-7|TRBD1|NA
TGTGCCAGCAGTTCCGTCGGGACAGGGGGCACCTACGAGCAGTACTTC
CASSSVGTGGTYEQYF
>TRBV7-9|TRBJ2-3|NA|NA
TGTGCCAGCAGCTTAGTTAGGGATACGCAGTATTTT
CASSLVRDTQYF
>TRBV11-2|TRBJ2-2|NA|NA
TGTGCCAGCTCCCTAAAAGGGACGAACACCGGGGAGCTGTTTTTT
CASSLKGTNTGELFF
>TRBV4-1|TRBJ2-7|NA|NA
TGCGCCAGCAGCCGGACCCATCTTTCCTACGAGCAGTACTTC
CASSRTHLSYEQYF
>TRBV19|TRBJ1-4|NA|NA
TGTGCCAGTAAAGACGCAACTAATGAAAAACTGTTTTTT
CASKDATNEKLFF
>TRBV6-1|TRBJ2-7|NA|NA
TGTGCCAGCAGCCAAGCCTACGAGCAGTACTTC
CASSQAYEQYF
>TRBV11-3|TRBJ2-1|NA|NA
TGTGCCAGCAGCTCCTCCGCAGAGAGCTCCTACAATGAGCAGTTCTTC
CASSSSAESSYNEQFF
>TRBV18|TRBJ2-2|NA|NA
TGTGCCAGCTCACCAGCTCTTTCCGATCTCACCGGGGAGCTGTTTTTT
CASSPALSDLTGELFF
>TRBV7-2|TRBJ2-7|NA|once
TGTGCCAGCAGCCGACGGCCGCACCTCGAGCAGTACTTC
CASSRRPHLEQYF
>TRBV10-2|TRBJ2-2|NA|few
TGCGCCAGCAGTTCGGGCCAATTTTATTCTTCCTACCCCGCCGGGGAGCTGTTTTTT
CASSSGQFYSSYPAGELFF
>TRBV18|TRBJ2-3|TRBD2|once
TGTGCCAGCTCATGGGCGGGAGGGCCTAGCACAGATACGCAGTATTTT
CASSWAGGPSTDTQYF
>TRBV13|TRBJ1-1|NA|NA
TGTGCCAGCAGCGCGACGAACACTGAAGCTTTCTTT
CASSATNTEAFF
>TRBV10-3|TRBJ1-4|NA|NA
TGTGCCATCAGTGAGTCCGATGCGTTGGGTGAAAAACTGTTTTTT
CAISESDALGEKLFF
>TRBV7-9|TRBJ1-1|NA|once
TGTGCCAGCAGCTATAGGGGCCAGAACACTGAAGCTTTCTTT
CASSYRGQNTEAFF
>TRBV27|TRBJ2-2|NA|NA
TGTGCCAGCAGTTTATTGCCCAACCCGAACACCGGGGAGCTGTTTTTT
CASSLLPNPNTGELFF
>TRBV2|TRBJ1-1|NA|NA
TGTGCCAGCAGTATCCAAGGGGCGGTTGAAGCTTTCTTT
CASSIQGAVEAFF
>TRBV5-4|TRBJ2-7|TRBD1|NA
TGTGCCAGCAGCCCGGACAGGGGGCGCTACGAGCAGTACTTC
CASSPDRGRYEQYF
>TRBV27|TRBJ2-2|NA|NA
TGTGCCAGCAGTTTTTTAACCGGGGAGCTGTTTTTT
CASSFLTGELFF
>TRBV19|TRBJ1-1|NA|NA
TGTGCCAGTAGCCCCGGGGGGGTGTTTAACACTGAAGCTTTCTTT
CASSPGGVFNTEAFF
>TRBV18|TRBJ2-5|NA|NA
TGTGCCAGCTCACCGTCTCAGGGGGGTCAAGAGACCCAGTACTTC
CASSPSQGGQETQYF
>TRBV7-8|TRBJ2-3|NA|NA
TGTGCCAGCAGCTTAGGTCGTGCGGGGGCCGATACGCAGTATTTT
CASSLGRAGADTQYF
>TRBV6-5|TRBJ1-3|NA|NA
TGTGCCAGCAGGGAGGAGGCTGGAAACACCATATATTTT
CASREEAGNTIYF
>TRBV5-8|TRBJ2-7|TRBD1|NA
TGTGCCAGCAGCTTGGCTCAGGGGGCAGGCGAGCAGTACTTC
CASSLAQGAGEQYF
>TRBV18|TRBJ2-7|NA|NA
TGTGCCAGCTCACCACCAGGGGCGTCCTACGAGCAGTACTTC
CASSPPGASYEQYF
>TRBV5-1|TRBJ2-2|TRBD1|NA
TGCGCCAGCAGCCAGGACAGGGGCGTCACCGGGGAGCTGTTTTTT
CASSQDRGVTGELFF
>TRBV5-1|TRBJ2-1|NA|NA
TGCGCCAGCACCACGCTTCCCGGAGGAAACTACAATGAGCAGTTCTTC
CASTTLPGGNYNEQFF
>TRBV9|TRBJ1-2|TRBD1|NA
TGTGCCAGCAGCGTAGGAGGGACAGGGAGTGGAGTCTATGGCTACACCTTC
CASSVGGTGSGVYGYTF
>TRBV11-1|TRBJ2-7|TRBD2|NA
TGTGCCAGCAGCACCGGGACTAGCGGGATCTGGCCCTACGAGCAGTACTTC
CASSTGTSGIWPYEQYF
>TRBV20-1|TRBJ2-1|TRBD2|NA
TGCAGTGCCGGGAGGCCCAATGAGCAGTTCTTC
CSAGRPNEQFF
>TRBV14|TRBJ1-1|NA|NA
TGTGCCAGCAGCCAACAATTTCAATTTGCTTTCTTT
CASSQQFQFAFF
>TRBV6-6|TRBJ2-3|TRBD2|NA
TGTGCCAGCAGTTACGGTAGCGGGACTCTCACAGATACGCAGTATTTT
CASSYGSGTLTDTQYF
>TRBV11-2|TRBJ2-7|NA|NA
TGTGCCAGCAGCCCCTCCAGGGACAAGACCTACGAGCAGTACTTC
CASSPSRDKTYEQYF
>TRBV19|TRBJ2-5|TRBD1|NA
TGTGCCAGTAGTATCTCGTTGGGACAGGGAGAGACCCAGTACTTC
CASSISLGQGETQYF
>TRBV19|TRBJ2-1|NA|NA
TGTGCCAGTAGTATGCCCAGCGGGCTTTCCTACAATGAGCAGTTCTTC
CASSMPSGLSYNEQFF
>TRBV11-2|TRBJ1-1|NA|NA
TGTGCCAGCAGACGCACCTTCGGGGGCGCGAGGAGCACTGAAGCTTTCTTT
CASRRTFGGARSTEAFF
>TRBV6-1|TRBJ2-5|TRBD2|NA
TGTGCCAGCGAACTAGCGTCTCAAGAGACCCAGTACTTC
CASELASQETQYF
>TRBV6-5|TRBJ2-1|TRBD2|few
TGTGCCAGCAGTTACTCGCTAACTAGCGGGAGGGCCGGTCTGTTCTTC
CASSYSLTSGRAGLFF
>TRBV7-2|TRBJ1-2|NA|NA
TGTGCCAGCAGCTCGTGGGACCTTGAAAACTATGGCTACACCTTC
CASSSWDLENYGYTF
>TRBV2|TRBJ2-1|NA|NA
TGTGCCAGCAGTGTGGTCGGGGGCAATGAGCAGTTCTTC
CASSVVGGNEQFF
>TRBV6-1|TRBJ2-3|TRBD2|NA
TGTGCCAGCACCCTACTAGCGGGGGGCACAGATACGCAGTATTTT
CASTLLAGGTDTQYF
>TRBV9|TRBJ2-7|NA|NA
TGTGCCAGCAGCCCCCGGGGACTGGGCCACGAGCAGTACTTC
CASSPRGLGHEQYF
>TRBV18|TRBJ2-1|TRBD1|once
TGTGCCAGCTCAACGGACAGGTTTCATGAGCAGTTCTTC
CASSTDRFHEQFF